Each of the 21 T cell receptor beta chains below was sequenced from the same sample in a study of blood T cell repertoires in COVID-19. Clones were sequenced by immunoSEQ multiplex PCR, and TCRdb holds only the in-frame ones, with some missing. The table includes 75,000 to 100,000 clones, about 80% detected once. The source material was peripheral blood. These receptor sequences come from an older man with acute or convalescent COVID-19.

This chain joins TRBV6-4 and TRBJ2-3, with 10 bases lining up with TRBD2. The CDR3 sequence is 16 residues long. Per germline, CDR1 MRHNA and CDR2 SNTAGT. J was trimmed by 3 bases and V by 0 bases; bases with no gene match: 3. The chain's CDR3 is CASSDSGTSETDTQYF. CDR3 nucleotides: TGTGCCAGCAGTGACTCGGGGACTAGCGAGACAGATACGCAGTATTTT.

The table lists this clone with many counts. The gene calls are TRBV7-9 and TRBJ1-2; possibly TRBD1 for D (6 bases). The ends were cut back, 5 bases at V and 5 bases at J, with 12 bases in the middle. The CDR3 totals 13 residues. Per germline, CDR1 SEHNR and CDR2 FQNEAQ (reference sequence). CDR3 in amino acids: CASSQRTAYGYTF. Here the CDR3 DNA reads TGTGCCAGCAGCCAGAGGACAGCTTATGGCTACACCTTC.

This clone has more than one count but fewer than ten. The rearrangement links TRBV11-3 to TRBJ2-7; 9 bases align to TRBD2. This CDR3 is 14 amino acids long. Germline loops: CDR1 SGHNT, CDR2 YENEEA. V trimming: 3 bases; J trimming: 3 bases; junction bases outside the gene matches: 3. This CDR3 is CASSLASGVYEQYF. The CDR3 region has the DNA TGTGCCAGCAGCTTGGCTAGCGGGGTCTACGAGCAGTACTTC. The whole variable domain, remainder taken from reference TRBV11-3 and TRBJ2-7, is EAGVVQSPRYKIIEKKQPVAFWCNPISGHNTLYWYLQNLGQGPELLIRYENEEAVDDSQLPKDRFSAERLKGVDSTLKIQPAELGDSAVYLCASSLASGVYEQYFGPGTRLTVT.

The V call is TRBV11-3, the J call TRBJ2-1; TRBD1 matches 8 bases. V was pared by 5 bases and J by 8 bases, with 8 bases of the junction left unmatched. The CDR3 length is 14 residues. CDR1 SGHNT and CDR2 YENEEA come from the germline V gene. This CDR3 is CASSPSGQGYEQFF. The CDR3 region has the DNA TGTGCCAGCAGCCCCTCCGGACAGGGCTATGAGCAGTTCTTC. Full variable domain (missing parts from reference TRBV11-3 and TRBJ2-1): EAGVVQSPRYKIIEKKQPVAFWCNPISGHNTLYWYLQNLGQGPELLIRYENEEAVDDSQLPKDRFSAERLKGVDSTLKIQPAELGDSAVYLCASSPSGQGYEQFFGPGTRLTVL.

The V gene is TRBV5-1, the J gene TRBJ1-1, with D possibly being TRBD1 (6 bases). V was cut by 7 bases and J by 1 base, with 14 bases left in between. The V gene's germline CDR1 is SGHRS and CDR2 YFSETQ. The CDR3 is 14 amino acids. CDR3 in amino acids: CASRLQGPNTEAFF. The CDR3 DNA is TGCGCCAGCCGCCTTCAGGGGCCGAACACTGAAGCTTTCTTT.

The chain links TRBV7-2 to TRBJ1-4; 9 bases agree with TRBD1. Trimming removed 5 bases from V and 7 bases from J; junction bases left unmatched: 2. The CDR3 contains 13 residues. From germline, CDR1 is SGHTA and CDR2 FQGNSA. DNA for the CDR3: TGTGCCAGCAGCCTGGACAGGGGTGAAAAACTGTTTTTT. Amino acid sequence: CASSLDRGEKLFF.

This clone was observed a handful of times. V usage is TRBV5-1 and J usage is TRBJ1-6, with TRBD1 matching 9 bases. There are 16 residues in the CDR3. V lost 7 bases and J lost 0; bases outside the gene matches: 5. CDR1 and CDR2 from the germline V gene are SGHRS and YFSETQ. DNA for the CDR3: TGCGCCAGCTCCGGACAGGGGAGCTCCTATAATTCACCCCTCCACTTT. This translates into CASSGQGSSYNSPLHF.

This clone has only one observation. The V call is TRBV5-5, the J call TRBJ2-3, with 7 bases lining up with TRBD1. CDR1 is SGHKS and CDR2 is YYEKEE in the germline V gene (reference sequence). V shed 7 bases and J 4 bases; nucleotides not matched to a gene: 9. This CDR3 region has 14 residues. The CDR3 nucleotides read TGTGCCAGCGGTAGAGACAGGGTTGCAGATACGCAGTATTTT. It is translated as CASGRDRVADTQYF.

V gene TRBV24-1 combines with J gene TRBJ2-3; D call uncertain. Germline values: CDR1 KGHDR, CDR2 SFDVKD. This CDR3 spans 11 amino acids. Trimming shortened V by 7 bases and J by 6 bases, and 7 bases separated the two germline ends. Written as DNA, the CDR3 is TGTGCCACCAGGAGAGGTGATACGCAGTATTTT. Residues: CATRRGDTQYF.

This chain joins TRBV7-9 and TRBJ1-2, with TRBD1 as a possible D gene (5 bases). The CDR3 has 14 residues. The V gene lost 0 bases and the J gene lost 7 bases, with 12 bases spanning the gap. Germline-derived CDR1 and CDR2 are SEHNR and FQNEAQ (reference sequence). CDR3 sequence (DNA): TGTGCCAGCAGCTTAGCGACGGGCCAGGGTGGCTACACCTTC. Its protein is CASSLATGQGGYTF.

The J gene is TRBJ1-2, the V gene TRBV7-2, with D perhaps matching TRBD1 (6 bases). CDR1 is SGHTA and CDR2 is FQGNSA in the germline V gene. This CDR3 comprises 17 residues. V dropped 5 bases and J dropped 6 bases, with 25 bases sitting between them. CDR3 coding DNA: TGTGCCAGCAGCCGGGGGGCCAATGGCAGGGGAGCGGATGGCTACACCTTC. Protein: CASSRGANGRGADGYTF.

V gene TRBV9 combines with J gene TRBJ2-6, with D tentatively TRBD2 (5 bases). The CDR3 length is 17 residues. V gave up 0 bases and J gave up 0 bases, with 10 bases separating them. Germline CDR1 is SGDLS and CDR2 is YYNGEE. CDR3 in DNA: TGTGCCAGCAGCGTAGAGGCGGCGGGCTCTGGGGCCAACGTCCTGACTTTC. Translated: CASSVEAAGSGANVLTF.

V and J are TRBV19 and TRBJ2-6; no firm D call. The CDR3 has 15 amino acids. Germline V gives CDR1 LNHDA, CDR2 SQIVND (reference sequence). V gave up 5 bases and J gave up 0 bases, with 8 bases separating them. This CDR3 reads CASSLTPSGANVLTF. The CDR3 nucleotides are TGTGCCAGTAGTCTGACACCCTCTGGGGCCAACGTCCTGACTTTC.

This clone was seen only once. The chain is built from TRBV28 and TRBJ1-2; D remains unclear. CDR1 is MDHEN, CDR2 SYDVKM, per germline. The CDR3 length is 11 residues. The V gene lost 10 bases and the J gene lost 12 bases, with 18 bases spanning the gap. Written as DNA, the CDR3 is TGTGCCACCAAGACGGTTGGGCGGGACACCTTC. The encoded protein is CATKTVGRDTF.

Regarding this clone: One end of the junction varies from germline; a read error may be responsible. V is TRBV27 and J is TRBJ2-1; D is unclear. The CDR3 spans 11 residues. CDR1 and CDR2 (germline): MNHEY, SMNVEV (reference sequence). As DNA, the CDR3 is TGCGGTACGGGTCCCTACAATGAGCAGTTCTTC. Translated: CGTGPYNEQFF.

The V call is TRBV19, the J call TRBJ2-1; 12 nucleotides agree with TRBD2. Germline V gene sequence: CDR1 LNHDA, CDR2 SQIVND (reference sequence). Trimming cost V 11 bases and J 12 bases; bases outside gene matches: 11. This CDR3 region has 13 residues. For the CDR3, the DNA is TGTGCCTGTTCGCTAGCGGGAGGGCAAGGGCAGTTCTTC. Translation: CACSLAGGQGQFF.

The chain combines TRBV5-1 with TRBJ1-2; TRBD1 matches 9 bases. The CDR3 extends over 13 amino acids. Looked up from germline, CDR1 is SGHRS and CDR2 is YFSETQ. Germline trimming cut 4 bases from V and 6 bases from J; bases unmatched to any gene: 4. The CDR3 loop is CASSPRTGDGYTF. The CDR3 nucleotides read TGCGCCAGCAGCCCCCGGACAGGGGATGGCTACACCTTC.

The genes are TRBV4-2 and TRBJ1-5; 9 bases fit TRBD1. With V trimmed by 4 bases and J by 4 bases, 8 bases remained unmatched. Germline CDR1 is LGHNA and CDR2 is YNFKEQ. The CDR3 has 16 amino acids. This CDR3 is CASSPSRDRVNQPQHF. The CDR3 DNA sequence: TGTGCCAGCAGCCCCTCAAGGGACAGGGTGAATCAGCCCCAGCATTTT.

J is TRBJ2-7 and V is TRBV7-9; no clear D. The length of the CDR3 is 11 residues. Deletions cut 1 base from V and 6 bases from J, with 4 bases between. Germline assignment: CDR1 SEHNR and CDR2 FQNEAQ (reference sequence). CDR3 coding DNA: TGTGCCAGCAGCTTAGGAGTCGAGCAGTACTTC. The encoded protein is CASSLGVEQYF.

CDR3 in DNA: TGTGCCAGCAGCCAAGACGGCTGGGGTCGAGGTGGCGGGCAGCCCCAGCATTTT. This translates into CASSQDGWGRGGGQPQHF. V usage is TRBV4-2 and J usage is TRBJ1-5; D is ambiguous. This CDR3 is built from 18 residues. Germline-derived CDR1 and CDR2 are LGHNA and YNFKEQ. The V end was cut by 0 bases, the J end by 7 bases, with 22 bases between.

The chain joins TRBV24-1 to TRBJ1-5; D gene uncertain. Per the germline V gene, CDR1 is KGHDR and CDR2 is SFDVKD. This CDR3 spans 14 amino acids. V lost 1 base and J 7 bases, leaving 10 bases between the germline ends. CDR3 bases: TGTGCCACCAGTGATTTTGACTCCCAGCAGCCCCAGCATTTT. Protein: CATSDFDSQQPQHF.